The 25 T cell receptor beta chains in this list originate from one sample, sequenced in a study of a mutant IDH1 vaccine in newly diagnosed glioma. Time point specified: baseline, week 1 (first vaccination visit). Treatment of the sample: pre-vaccination baseline after standard-of-care therapy. The assay was immunoSEQ multiplex PCR, and TCRdb's table has in-frame clones only and misses some. The data show approximately 54,000 clones, roughly 80% seen once. The sample consisted of PBMCs, taken from a glioma patient treated with radiotherapy, temozolomide or both. The receptor set was obtained from a man younger than 35 with glioma.

The chain employs TRBV29-1 and TRBJ2-5; D perhaps matches TRBD2 (5 bases). Germline values: CDR1 SQVTM, CDR2 ANQGSEA. V was clipped by 1 base and J by 4 bases, with 13 bases between them. This CDR3 is 14 amino acids long. The CDR3 region is CSVEVNRERETQYF. CDR3 in DNA: TGCAGCGTTGAAGTGAATAGGGAGAGAGAGACCCAGTACTTC.

The rearrangement links TRBV6-6 to TRBJ1-1; unclear D gene. Germline V CDR1 and CDR2: MNHNY, SVGAGI (reference sequence). The CDR3 is 13 residues long. V dropped 0 bases and J dropped 2 bases, with 4 bases sitting between them. The DNA for the CDR3 is TGTGCCAGCAGTTACTCAACTAACACTGAAGCTTTCTTT. Encoded protein: CASSYSTNTEAFF.

The genes are TRBV4-1 and TRBJ1-2, with TRBD1 matching 7 bases. This CDR3 has 13 residues. CDR1 and CDR2 (germline): MGHRA, YSYEKL. V was clipped by 4 bases and J by 5 bases; unmatched bases: 4. The CDR3 loop reads CASSPTGPYGYTF. CDR3 bases: TGCGCCAGCAGCCCGACAGGGCCATATGGCTACACCTTC.

The gene calls are TRBV7-2 and TRBJ2-3; D may be TRBD1 (5 bases). The CDR3 has 14 residues. Germline V gene sequence: CDR1 SGHTA, CDR2 FQGNSA. V dropped 6 bases and J dropped 4 bases, with 14 bases sitting between them. CDR3 protein: CASSRLGAPDTQYF. The CDR3 DNA reads as TGTGCCAGCAGTCGTCTAGGGGCCCCAGATACGCAGTATTTT.

The chain couples TRBV5-6 to TRBJ1-5; D gene ambiguous. V lost 3 bases and J 4 bases, leaving 8 bases between the germline ends. CDR3 length: 13 residues. From germline, CDR1 is SGHDT and CDR2 YYEEEE. CDR3 loop: CASSSGRNQPQHF. CDR3 nucleotide sequence: TGTGCCAGCAGCTCCGGCCGGAATCAGCCCCAGCATTTT.

This sequence joins TRBV5-8 and TRBJ1-5; a possible D gene is TRBD1 (6 bases). CDR1 SGHTS and CDR2 YDEGEE come from the germline V gene. V dropped 5 bases and J dropped 4 bases, with 19 bases sitting between them. This CDR3 has 16 amino acids. CDR3 amino acids: CASSEWRGIGNQPQHF. In DNA form, the CDR3 reads TGTGCCAGCAGTGAGTGGAGGGGGATCGGTAATCAGCCCCAGCATTTT.

This chain connects TRBV2 to TRBJ1-1, with D perhaps TRBD1 (6 bases). This CDR3 contains 15 residues. The V end lost 5 bases, the J end lost 1 base, and 14 bases lay between the germline ends. Germline V CDR1 and CDR2: SNHLY, FYNNEI. CDR3 nucleotides: TGTGCCAGCAGTTCTCTCAGGGGCGAGAACACTGAAGCTTTCTTT. Protein sequence: CASSSLRGENTEAFF.

The chain recombines TRBV6-5 with TRBJ2-1; D is uncertain. V was shortened by 5 bases and J by 4 bases, with 15 bases between the two germline ends. The CDR3 loop spans 15 amino acids. CDR1 is MNHEY, CDR2 SVGAGI, per germline. CDR3 residues: CASSQTSSPYNEQFF. In nucleotides, the CDR3 is TGTGCCAGCAGTCAGACGTCCTCCCCTTACAATGAGCAGTTCTTC.

The genes are TRBV4-1 and TRBJ2-1, with 10 bases matching TRBD2. With V trimmed by 1 base and J by 2 bases, 2 bases remained unmatched. There are 16 residues in the CDR3. The germline CDR1 and CDR2 sequences are MGHRA and YSYEKL. The CDR3 sequence: CASSQGSGGAYNEQFF. CDR3 nucleotide sequence: TGCGCCAGCAGCCAAGGCAGCGGGGGGGCCTACAATGAGCAGTTCTTC.

This clone was seen a single time. This chain joins TRBV6-6 and TRBJ2-1; D remains ambiguous. Germline-derived CDR1 and CDR2 are MNHNY and SVGAGI (reference sequence). Trimming left V 2 bases short and J 8 bases short, with 16 bases between. There are 15 residues in the CDR3. The DNA for the CDR3 is TGTGCCAGCAGTTACCAGGCAGGCGCCTTGGATGAGCAGTTCTTC. The encoded protein is CASSYQAGALDEQFF.

The CDR3 sequence: CASSTLSTDTQYF. The CDR3 region has the DNA TGTGCCAGCAGCACCCTTAGCACAGATACGCAGTATTTT. The chain is built from TRBV7-2 and TRBJ2-3, with D hard to call. The CDR3 length is 13 residues. Trimming stripped 5 bases from V and 0 bases from J, with 6 bases between. Germline lookup yields CDR1 SGHTA and CDR2 FQGNSA.

The chain links TRBV4-2 to TRBJ1-2, with D perhaps matching TRBD1 (6 bases). V lost 0 bases and J lost 5, with 16 bases in between. Germline V CDR1 and CDR2: LGHNA, YNFKEQ. This CDR3 has 16 amino acids. In DNA form, the CDR3 reads TGTGCCAGCAGCCAAGAGGGTGCGGGGGCGAGATATGGCTACACCTTC. Protein: CASSQEGAGARYGYTF.

CDR3 DNA sequence: TGTGCCAGCACTAGCAAGGGCGGGAACACTGAAGCTTTCTTT. The encoded protein is CASTSKGGNTEAFF. This chain links TRBV27 with TRBJ1-1, with D unresolved. Germline CDR1 reads MNHEY; CDR2 reads SMNVEV (reference sequence). The CDR3 extends over 14 amino acids. The V and J ends lost 7 bases and 1 base respectively, with 13 bases between them.

Here the CDR3 reads CASSFSGGDQPQHF. The CDR3 DNA reads TGCGCCAGCAGCTTCTCAGGGGGTGATCAGCCCCAGCATTTT. The rearrangement uses TRBV5-1 and TRBJ1-5; the match to TRBD1 covers 7 bases. Germline V gives CDR1 SGHRS, CDR2 YFSETQ. This CDR3 contains 14 residues. Germline trimming cut 2 bases from V and 5 bases from J; bases unmatched to any gene: 4.

The gene calls are TRBV30 and TRBJ1-4, with 7 nucleotides matching TRBD1. V trimming: 3 bases; J trimming: 8 bases; junction bases outside the gene matches: 3. The germline V gene has CDR1 GTSNPN and CDR2 SVGIG (reference sequence). This CDR3 comprises 12 residues. The CDR3 DNA reads TGTGCCTGGAGCTGGGGACAGGAAAAACTGTTTTTT. Translating it yields CAWSWGQEKLFF.

This rearrangement joins TRBV9 to TRBJ1-2; the D is unclear. With 5 bases removed from V and 8 bases from J, the gap between germline ends came to 13 bases. Germline CDR1 reads SGDLS; CDR2 reads YYNGEE. This CDR3 region has 12 residues. The CDR3 protein is CASSAIGGGYTF. CDR3 DNA: TGTGCCAGCAGTGCAATAGGAGGCGGCTACACCTTC.

This clone has only one observation. The rearrangement links TRBV5-5 to TRBJ2-7; D ambiguous. Per the germline V gene, CDR1 is SGHKS and CDR2 is YYEKEE (reference sequence). This CDR3 is built from 13 residues. V gave up 1 base and J gave up 5 bases, with 10 bases separating them. As DNA, the CDR3 is TGTGCCAGCAGCTTGACAGAGTTCGACGAGCAGTACTTC. Translating gives CASSLTEFDEQYF.

In this sample, this clone turned up once. V and J are TRBV25-1 and TRBJ2-7; 9 nucleotides line up with TRBD1. V lost 6 bases, J lost 4 bases, and 4 bases stayed unmatched. Germline V gives CDR1 MGHDK, CDR2 SYGVNS. The CDR3 is made up of 13 amino acids. The CDR3 region is CASSGTGPYEQYF. DNA for the CDR3: TGTGCCAGCAGCGGGACAGGGCCTTACGAGCAGTACTTC.

V and J are TRBV15 and TRBJ2-1; 7 nucleotides match TRBD2. Germline lookup yields CDR1 LNHNV and CDR2 YYDKDF (reference sequence). The CDR3 spans 15 residues. V dropped 3 bases and J dropped 3; count of bases not matched to a gene: 5. As DNA, the CDR3 is TGTGCCACCAGCAGTCGGGACTATAACTACAATGAGCAGTTCTTC. This gives the protein CATSSRDYNYNEQFF.

The chain combines TRBV7-2 with TRBJ1-5; D gene unclear. V lost 2 bases and J lost 2, with 10 bases in between. Germline CDR1 and CDR2: SGHTA and FQGNSA. The CDR3 runs 15 residues. The chain's CDR3 is CASSLFRGGNQPQHF. CDR3 sequence (DNA): TGTGCCAGCAGCTTATTTCGGGGTGGCAATCAGCCCCAGCATTTT.

The CDR3 bases are TGTGCCATCAGTTTAGGGGGAACCACCCACGAGCAGTACTTC. It specifies CAISLGGTTHEQYF. V and J are TRBV10-3 and TRBJ2-7, with a possible D match to TRBD1 (6 bases). CDR3 length: 14 residues. The germline V gene has CDR1 ENHRY and CDR2 SYGVKD. Trimming took 5 bases from V and 5 from J, leaving 16 bases between them.

J is TRBJ1-1 and V is TRBV6-5; D remains ambiguous. CDR3 length equals 11 residues. V lost 3 bases and J 11 bases, leaving 10 bases between the germline ends. Germline loops: CDR1 MNHEY, CDR2 SVGAGI. The CDR3 sequence is CASSYYNRAFF. As DNA, the CDR3 is TGTGCCAGCAGTTATTATAATCGGGCTTTCTTT.

This clone came up once. CDR3 sequence: CASSSDMNQPQHF. The CDR3 DNA sequence: TGCGCCAGCAGCTCGGACATGAATCAGCCCCAGCATTTT. The chain employs TRBV5-1 and TRBJ1-5; a weak D match, TRBD1 (5 bases). The length of the CDR3 is 13 residues. From germline, CDR1 is SGHRS and CDR2 YFSETQ. V shed 3 bases and J shed 4 bases, with 8 bases lying between them.

This clone was detected only a few times. This chain connects TRBV12-5 to TRBJ1-1; D is unresolved. This CDR3 comprises 12 residues. CDR1 is LGHNT, CDR2 FRNRAP, per germline. The V gene lost 4 bases and the J gene lost 5 bases, with 8 bases spanning the gap. CDR3 region: CASGYFGTEAFF. The CDR3 nucleotides are TGTGCTAGTGGTTATTTCGGGACTGAAGCTTTCTTT.

In this sample, this clone turned up a few times. The chain is built from TRBV4-3 and TRBJ2-2, with a possible D match to TRBD1 (6 bases). Germline V gives CDR1 LGHNA, CDR2 YSLEER. This CDR3 is built from 13 residues. Trimming shortened V by 8 bases and J by 3 bases, and 10 bases separated the two germline ends. In nucleotides, the CDR3 is TGCGCCAGCGGGGGCCTATACACCGGGGAGCTGTTTTTT. It yields the protein CASGGLYTGELFF.